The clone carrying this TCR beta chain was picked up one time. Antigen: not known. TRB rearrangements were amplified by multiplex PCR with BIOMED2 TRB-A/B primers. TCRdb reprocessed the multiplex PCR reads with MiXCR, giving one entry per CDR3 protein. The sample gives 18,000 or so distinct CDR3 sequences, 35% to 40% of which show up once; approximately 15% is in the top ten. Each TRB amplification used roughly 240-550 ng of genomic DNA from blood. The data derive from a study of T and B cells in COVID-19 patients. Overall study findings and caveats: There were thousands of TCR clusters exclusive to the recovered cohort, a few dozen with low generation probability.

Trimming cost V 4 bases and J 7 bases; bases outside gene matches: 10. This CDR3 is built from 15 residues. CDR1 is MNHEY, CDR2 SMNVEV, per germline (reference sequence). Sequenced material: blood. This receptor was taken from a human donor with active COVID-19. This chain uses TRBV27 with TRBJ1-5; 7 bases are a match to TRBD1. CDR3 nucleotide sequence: TGTGCCAGCAGTTCCCAGACAGGGTTGGGACAGCCCCAGCATTTT. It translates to CASSSQTGLGQPQHF.